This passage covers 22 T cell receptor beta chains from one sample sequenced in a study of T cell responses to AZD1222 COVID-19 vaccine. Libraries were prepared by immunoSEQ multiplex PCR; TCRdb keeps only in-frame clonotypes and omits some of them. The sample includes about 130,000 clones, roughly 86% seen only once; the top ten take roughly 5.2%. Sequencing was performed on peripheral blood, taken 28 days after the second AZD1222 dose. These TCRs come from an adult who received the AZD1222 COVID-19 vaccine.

The chain's CDR3 is CASSEGNVYEQYF. The CDR3 DNA sequence: TGTGCCAGCTCCGAGGGAAATGTGTACGAGCAGTACTTC. The rearrangement uses TRBV28 and TRBJ2-7; D is possibly TRBD2 (5 bases). Germline V gene data show CDR1 as MDHEN and CDR2 as SYDVKM. The CDR3 contains 13 residues. V shed 8 bases and J shed 4 bases, with 15 bases lying between them.

The CDR3 spells CASSLSGQANEKLFF. In DNA, the CDR3 is TGTGCCAGCAGCTTATCCGGACAGGCTAATGAAAAACTGTTTTTT. The V gene is TRBV7-2, the J gene TRBJ1-4, with 7 bases fitting TRBD1. CDR1 is SGHTA, CDR2 FQGNSA, per germline. The CDR3 covers 15 residues. Germline trimming cut 2 bases from V and 3 bases from J; bases unmatched to any gene: 3.

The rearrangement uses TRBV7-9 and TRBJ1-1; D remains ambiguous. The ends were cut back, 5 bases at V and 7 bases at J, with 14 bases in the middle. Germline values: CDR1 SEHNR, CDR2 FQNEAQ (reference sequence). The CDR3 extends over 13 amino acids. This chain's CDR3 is CASSHGRHNEAFF. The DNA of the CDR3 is TGTGCCAGCAGCCACGGCAGACATAATGAAGCTTTCTTT. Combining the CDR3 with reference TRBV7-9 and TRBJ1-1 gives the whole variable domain DTGVSQNPRHKITKRGQNVTFRCDPISEHNRLYWYRQTLGQGPEFLTYFQNEAQLEKSRLLSDRFSAERPKGSFSTLEIQRTEQGDSAMYLCASSHGRHNEAFFGQGTRLTVV.

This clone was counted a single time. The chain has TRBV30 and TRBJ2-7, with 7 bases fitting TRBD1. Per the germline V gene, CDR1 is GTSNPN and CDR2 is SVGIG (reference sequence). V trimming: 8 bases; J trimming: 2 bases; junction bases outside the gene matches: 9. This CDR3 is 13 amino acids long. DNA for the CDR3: TGTGCCGGGGGCTCAGGGACAGCCTACGAGCAGTACTTC. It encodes CAGGSGTAYEQYF.

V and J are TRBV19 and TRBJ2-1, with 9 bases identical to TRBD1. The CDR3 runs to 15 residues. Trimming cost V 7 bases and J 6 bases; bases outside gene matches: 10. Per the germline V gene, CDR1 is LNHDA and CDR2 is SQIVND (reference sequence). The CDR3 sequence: CASKTGQGTTNEQFF. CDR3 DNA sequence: TGTGCCAGTAAGACAGGACAGGGGACGACCAATGAGCAGTTCTTC.

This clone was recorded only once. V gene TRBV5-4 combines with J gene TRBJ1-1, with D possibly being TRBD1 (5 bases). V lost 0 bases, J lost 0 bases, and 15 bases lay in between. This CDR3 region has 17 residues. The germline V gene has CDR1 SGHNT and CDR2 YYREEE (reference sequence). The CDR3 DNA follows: TGTGCCAGCAGCTTGGTGGGCGTTAGGGGTTTGAACACTGAAGCTTTCTTT. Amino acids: CASSLVGVRGLNTEAFF.

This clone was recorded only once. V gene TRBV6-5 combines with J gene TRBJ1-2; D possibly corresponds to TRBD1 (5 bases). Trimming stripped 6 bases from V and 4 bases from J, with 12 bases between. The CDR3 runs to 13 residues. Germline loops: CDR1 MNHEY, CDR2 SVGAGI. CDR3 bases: TGTGCCAGCAGGTGGGGCTCCTCCTATGGCTACACCTTC. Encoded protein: CASRWGSSYGYTF.

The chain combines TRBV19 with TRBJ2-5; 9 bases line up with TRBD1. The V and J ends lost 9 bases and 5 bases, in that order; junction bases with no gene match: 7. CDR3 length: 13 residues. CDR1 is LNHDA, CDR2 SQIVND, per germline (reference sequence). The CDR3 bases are TGTGCCAGCGCGGGACAGGGAGGCGAGACCCAGTACTTC. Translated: CASAGQGGETQYF.

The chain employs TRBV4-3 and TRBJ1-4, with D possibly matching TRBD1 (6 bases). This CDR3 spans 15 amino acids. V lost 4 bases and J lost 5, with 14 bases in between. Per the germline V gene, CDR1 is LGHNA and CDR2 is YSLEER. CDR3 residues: CASSLQGRINEKLFF. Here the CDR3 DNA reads TGCGCCAGCAGCCTACAGGGACGGATAAATGAAAAACTGTTTTTT.

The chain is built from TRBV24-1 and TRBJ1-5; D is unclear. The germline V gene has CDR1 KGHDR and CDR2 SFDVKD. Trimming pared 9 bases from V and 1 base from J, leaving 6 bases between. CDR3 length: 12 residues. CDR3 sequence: CATSDSNQPQHF. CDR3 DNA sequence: TGTGCCACCTCGGACAGCAATCAGCCCCAGCATTTT.

CDR3 coding DNA: TGTGCCACCAGCAGAGGTGGCGGGGGGATCTCCTACAATGAGCAGTTCTTC. Protein sequence: CATSRGGGGISYNEQFF. The V gene is TRBV15, the J gene TRBJ2-1; 8 bases match TRBD2. The germline V gene has CDR1 LNHNV and CDR2 YYDKDF (reference sequence). The V gene end was trimmed by 1 base and the J gene end by 0 bases; junction bases not matched to a gene: 5. CDR3 length equals 17 residues.

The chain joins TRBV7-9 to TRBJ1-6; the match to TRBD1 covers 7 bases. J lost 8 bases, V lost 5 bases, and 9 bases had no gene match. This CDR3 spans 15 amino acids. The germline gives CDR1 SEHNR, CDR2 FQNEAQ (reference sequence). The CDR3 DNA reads TGTGCCAGCAGCCCGACAGGGTCCTCCCATTCACCCCTCCACTTT. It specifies CASSPTGSSHSPLHF. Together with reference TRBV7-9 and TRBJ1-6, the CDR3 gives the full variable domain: DTGVSQNPRHKITKRGQNVTFRCDPISEHNRLYWYRQTLGQGPEFLTYFQNEAQLEKSRLLSDRFSAERPKGSFSTLEIQRTEQGDSAMYLCASSPTGSSHSPLHFGNGTRLTVT.

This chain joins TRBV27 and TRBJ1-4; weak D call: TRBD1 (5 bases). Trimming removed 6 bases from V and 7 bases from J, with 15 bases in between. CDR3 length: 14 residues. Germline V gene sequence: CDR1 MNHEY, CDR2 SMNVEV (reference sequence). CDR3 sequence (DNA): TGTGCCAGCAGACAAAGGGGCGTAACTGAAAAACTGTTTTTT. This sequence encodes CASRQRGVTEKLFF.

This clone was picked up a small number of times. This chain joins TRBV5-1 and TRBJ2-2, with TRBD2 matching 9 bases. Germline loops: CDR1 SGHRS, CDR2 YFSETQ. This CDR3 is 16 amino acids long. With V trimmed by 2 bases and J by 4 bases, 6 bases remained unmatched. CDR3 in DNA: TGCGCCAGCAGCTTACGAGCGGGGGGTCTCACCGGGGAGCTGTTTTTT. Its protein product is CASSLRAGGLTGELFF.

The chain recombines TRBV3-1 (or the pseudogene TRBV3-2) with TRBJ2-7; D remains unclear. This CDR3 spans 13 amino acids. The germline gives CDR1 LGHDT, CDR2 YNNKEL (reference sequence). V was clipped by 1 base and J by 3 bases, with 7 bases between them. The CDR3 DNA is TGTGCCAGCAGCCAAGGGGCATACTACGAGCAGTACTTC. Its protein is CASSQGAYYEQYF.

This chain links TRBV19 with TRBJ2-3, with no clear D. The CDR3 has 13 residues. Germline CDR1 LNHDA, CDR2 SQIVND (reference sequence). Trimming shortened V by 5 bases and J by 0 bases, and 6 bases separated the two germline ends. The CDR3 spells CASSPGSTDTQYF. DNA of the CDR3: TGTGCCAGTAGTCCGGGCAGCACAGATACGCAGTATTTT.

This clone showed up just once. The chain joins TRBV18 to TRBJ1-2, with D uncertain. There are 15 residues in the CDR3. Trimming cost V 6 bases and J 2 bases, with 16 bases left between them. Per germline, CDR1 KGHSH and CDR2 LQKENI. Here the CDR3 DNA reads TGTGCCAGCTCTCCCGCAAGGGTATCCAACTATGGCTACACCTTC. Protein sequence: CASSPARVSNYGYTF.

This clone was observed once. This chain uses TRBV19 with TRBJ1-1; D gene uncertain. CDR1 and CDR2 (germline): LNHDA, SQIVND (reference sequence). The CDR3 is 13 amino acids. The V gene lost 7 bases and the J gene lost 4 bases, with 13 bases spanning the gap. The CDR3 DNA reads TGTGCCAGTACCCTTTTTGCGGGCACTGAAGCTTTCTTT. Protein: CASTLFAGTEAFF.

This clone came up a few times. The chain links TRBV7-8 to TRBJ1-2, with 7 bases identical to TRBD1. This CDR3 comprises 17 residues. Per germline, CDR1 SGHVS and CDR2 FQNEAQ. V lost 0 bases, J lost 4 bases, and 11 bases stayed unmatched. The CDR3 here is CASSLAVATGTSYGYTF. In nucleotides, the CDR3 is TGTGCCAGCAGCTTAGCGGTCGCGACAGGGACATCCTATGGCTACACCTTC.

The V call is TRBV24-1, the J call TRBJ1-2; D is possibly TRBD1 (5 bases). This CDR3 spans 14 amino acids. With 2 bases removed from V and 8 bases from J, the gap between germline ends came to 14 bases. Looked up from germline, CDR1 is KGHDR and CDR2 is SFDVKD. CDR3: CATSDSRVQEGYTF. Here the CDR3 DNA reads TGTGCCACCAGTGATTCCAGGGTTCAGGAGGGCTACACCTTC.

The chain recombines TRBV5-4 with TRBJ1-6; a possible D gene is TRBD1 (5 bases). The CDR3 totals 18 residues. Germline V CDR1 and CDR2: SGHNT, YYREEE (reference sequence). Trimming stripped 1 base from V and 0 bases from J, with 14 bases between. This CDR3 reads CASSLSPGHNSYNSPLHF. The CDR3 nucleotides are TGTGCCAGCAGCTTGTCGCCAGGGCATAACTCCTATAATTCACCCCTCCACTTT.

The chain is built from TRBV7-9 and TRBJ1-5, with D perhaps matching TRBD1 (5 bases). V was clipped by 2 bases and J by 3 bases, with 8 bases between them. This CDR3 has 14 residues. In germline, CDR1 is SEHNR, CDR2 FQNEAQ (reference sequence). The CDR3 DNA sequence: TGTGCCAGCAGCTTACCCGGACACAATCAGCCCCAGCATTTT. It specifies CASSLPGHNQPQHF.